This TCR beta chain was recorded in a study of CD8 T cells in Susac syndrome. Turning to the study itself: The sequenced Susac syndrome patients comprised five or six with active disease and 8 or 9 in remission.

The TEMRA cells underwent FACS enrichment, while the CD8+ and CD4+ T cells underwent negative isolation. Germline CDR1 is SGHAT and CDR2 is FQNNGV. The CDR3 extends over 13 amino acids. V was pared by 4 bases and J by 4 bases, with 2 bases of the junction left unmatched. The authors reverse transcribed roughly 0.5 to 1 ug RNA with random hexamers. Coverage of TCR beta CDR3 amplification by immunoSEQ multiplex PCR extended to 54 Vbeta and 13 Jbeta. TCRdb analysed the immunoSEQ multiplex PCR reads with MiXCR anew, one entry per CDR3 protein. The profile shows under 200,000 distinct CDR3 sequences, 90% to 97% of them singletons. Concerning this clonotype: Its target is not known.

Study-wide results and caveats: No clonal expansion appeared among CD4+ T cells in Susac patients.

This TCR was recovered from a human donor with Susac syndrome. V is TRBV11-2 and J is TRBJ2-5, with TRBD2 identical over 8 bases. What was sequenced was CD4+ T cells from PBMCs. The CDR3 here is CASSSGGGETQYF. In DNA form, the CDR3 reads TGTGCCAGCAGCTCCGGGGGGGGAGAGACCCAGTACTTC.